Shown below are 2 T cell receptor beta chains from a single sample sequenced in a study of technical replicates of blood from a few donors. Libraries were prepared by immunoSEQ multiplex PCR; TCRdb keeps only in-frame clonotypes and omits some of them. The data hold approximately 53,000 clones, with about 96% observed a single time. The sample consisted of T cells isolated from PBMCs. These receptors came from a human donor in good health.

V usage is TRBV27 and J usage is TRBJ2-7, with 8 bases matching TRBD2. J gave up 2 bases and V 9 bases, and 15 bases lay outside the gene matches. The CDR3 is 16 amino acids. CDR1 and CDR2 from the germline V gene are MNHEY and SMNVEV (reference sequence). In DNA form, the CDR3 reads TGTGCCAGGTATAGCGGGAATGTGAGAGCGCCCTACGAGCAGTACTTC. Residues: CARYSGNVRAPYEQYF.

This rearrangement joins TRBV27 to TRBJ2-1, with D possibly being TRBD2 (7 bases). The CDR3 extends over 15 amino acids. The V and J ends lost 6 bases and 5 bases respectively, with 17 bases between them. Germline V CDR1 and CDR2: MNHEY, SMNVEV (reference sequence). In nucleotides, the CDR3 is TGTGCCAGCAGGGGGGGCGCTAGCGGACACAATGAGCAGTTCTTC. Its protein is CASRGGASGHNEQFF.